Listed below are T cell receptor beta chains from one sample, sequenced in a study of regulatory T cells in long-lasting Graves disease. TCRdb redid the calling of the multiplex PCR reads with MiXCR, one entry per CDR3 protein. This sample carries 310,000 or so distinct CDR3 sequences, around a fifth of them seen once, and the ten largest clones take around 30%. The material sequenced was peripheral blood mononuclear cells (PBMCs), taken when the disease was refractory, from a patient treated with antithyroid drugs. All receptors come from a female donor with Graves disease. The CDR3 runs from the conserved cysteine through the conserved F or W. A D gene is named only where the DNA matches it firmly. Only some rows state a clone size, as once, few, many or a class for expanded clones.

size	D	J	length	V	CDR3	DNA
-	-	TRBJ1-6	15	TRBV27	CASSPRTSRDSPLHF	TGTGCCAGCAGTCCTCGGACTTCCCGGGATTCACCCCTCCACTTT
-	-	TRBJ1-6	19	TRBV6-6	CASSYSGPRTSSYNSPLHF	TGTGCCAGCAGTTACTCGGGACCGCGAACGAGCTCCTATAATTCACCCCTCCACTTT
few	-	TRBJ1-3	15	TRBV4-3	CASSQVVLSGNTIYF	TGCGCCAGCAGCCAGGTCGTTCTTAGTGGAAACACCATATATTTT
-	-	TRBJ1-4	13	TRBV6-1	CASSRMGNEKLFF	TGTGCCAGCAGTCGAATGGGGAATGAAAAACTGTTTTTT
few	-	TRBJ2-7	14	TRBV20-1	CSARAQRYSYEQYF	TGCAGTGCTAGAGCGCAAAGATACTCCTACGAGCAGTACTTC
-	-	TRBJ2-2	17	TRBV7-2	CASSPGGWQGGTGELFF	TGTGCCAGCAGCCCAGGAGGTTGGCAGGGGGGCACCGGGGAGCTGTTTTTT
few	-	TRBJ2-2	17	TRBV4-2	CASSPILGIANTGELFF	TGTGCCAGCAGCCCGATCCTAGGGATCGCGAACACCGGGGAGCTGTTTTTT
-	-	TRBJ1-3	14	TRBV18	CASSPAGTGNTIYF	TGTGCCAGCAGCCCCGCAGGGACCGGAAACACCATATATTTT
many	-	TRBJ1-6	14	TRBV11-2	CASSLGTGNSPLHF	TGTGCCAGCAGCTTGGGAACAGGCAATTCACCCCTCCACTTT
few	-	TRBJ1-2	15	TRBV14	CASSQEGGWGPGYTF	TGTGCCAGCAGCCAAGAAGGGGGTTGGGGACCCGGCTACACCTTC
few	TRBD1	TRBJ1-5	14	TRBV20-1	CSVTTGGAGQPQHF	TGCAGTGTTACTACAGGGGGCGCCGGTCAGCCCCAGCATTTT
many	TRBD1	TRBJ2-7	13	TRBV11-2	CASSRTGAYEQYF	TGTGCCAGCAGCCGGACAGGGGCCTACGAGCAGTACTTC
few	-	TRBJ2-7	15	TRBV2	CASSDIADAPYEQYF	TGTGCCAGCAGTGATATAGCGGACGCCCCCTACGAGCAGTACTTC
many	-	TRBJ1-4	15	TRBV2	CASSEAARAHEKLFF	TGTGCCAGCAGTGAAGCGGCCAGGGCACATGAAAAACTGTTTTTT
-	TRBD1	TRBJ2-7	16	TRBV19	CASSRTAGTGAYEQYF	TGTGCCAGTAGCAGGACCGCCGGGACAGGCGCCTACGAGCAGTACTTC
many	TRBD1	TRBJ1-1	11	TRBV20-1	CSAVTGVGAFF	TGCAGTGCTGTTACAGGGGTGGGAGCTTTCTTT
many	-	TRBJ2-5	14	TRBV24-1	CATSDSLGSETQYF	TGTGCCACCAGTGATTCCCTGGGTTCGGAGACCCAGTACTTC
many	-	TRBJ1-2	14	TRBV7-2	CASSLDGGLGGYTF	TGTGCCAGCAGCTTAGACGGGGGGCTGGGGGGCTACACCTTC
many	-	TRBJ1-1	13	TRBV6-1	CASSESLNTEAFF	TGTGCCAGCAGTGAATCGCTGAACACTGAAGCTTTCTTT
-	-	TRBJ2-1	17	TRBV7-3	CASSLPRHPNQGNEQFF	TGTGCCAGCAGCTTACCTCGTCATCCCAATCAGGGCAATGAGCAGTTCTTC
many	TRBD2	TRBJ2-6	16	TRBV2	CASKASGRSGANVLTF	TGTGCCAGCAAAGCTAGCGGGAGGTCCGGGGCCAACGTCCTGACTTTC
many	-	TRBJ1-5	16	TRBV5-8	CASSSGKGGRNQPQHF	TGTGCCAGCAGCTCGGGGAAGGGTGGACGCAATCAGCCCCAGCATTTT
many	-	TRBJ1-1	13	TRBV7-9	CASSNLADVGSFF	TGTGCCAGCAGCAACCTTGCTGACGTTGGGTCTTTCTTT
many	-	TRBJ2-7	16	TRBV28	CASSLSGTYGLYEQYF	TGTGCCAGCAGTTTATCCGGGACCTATGGATTATACGAGCAGTACTTC
-	-	TRBJ2-3	13	TRBV7-6	CASSRYSPDTQYF	TGTGCCAGCAGCCGCTACTCACCAGATACGCAGTATTTT
many	-	TRBJ2-5	16	TRBV7-8	CASSIHRAPRGETQYF	TGTGCCAGCAGCATACACCGGGCCCCCCGGGGAGAGACCCAGTACTTC
many	TRBD2	TRBJ2-7	16	TRBV27	CASRAHGRAGTYEQYF	TGTGCCAGCAGGGCCCACGGGAGGGCCGGGACCTACGAGCAGTACTTC
many	-	TRBJ2-2	14	TRBV6-1	CASSEVLNTGELFF	TGTGCCAGCAGTGAGGTCCTAAACACCGGGGAGCTGTTTTTT
few	TRBD1	TRBJ1-1	14	TRBV5-5	CASNDRALDTEAFF	TGTGCCAGTAATGACAGGGCGTTGGACACTGAAGCTTTCTTT
-	TRBD2	TRBJ2-1	14	TRBV28	CASSLSGRGGEQFF	TGTGCCAGCAGTTTGAGCGGGCGGGGGGGTGAGCAGTTCTTC
-	-	TRBJ1-2	15	TRBV19	CASSTRTPPNVGYTF	TGTGCCAGTAGTACCAGGACGCCTCCTAACGTCGGCTACACCTTC
-	-	TRBJ1-2	11	TRBV30	CAWTQGYGYTF	TGTGCCTGGACCCAAGGCTATGGCTACACCTTC
-	-	TRBJ2-3	14	TRBV3-1	CASSPLRTTDTQYF	TGTGCCAGCAGCCCTCTGAGGACCACAGATACGCAGTATTTT
-	TRBD1	TRBJ1-5	14	TRBV6-1	CASSPGQLNQPQHF	TGTGCCAGCAGTCCGGGACAGCTTAATCAGCCCCAGCATTTT
-	-	TRBJ2-2	13	TRBV24-1	CATRGTGTGELLF	TGTGCCACCAGGGGGACGGGGACCGGGGAGCTGCTTTTT
-	-	TRBJ2-3	12	TRBV20-1	CSARVRTDTQYF	TGCAGTGCTAGAGTTCGCACAGATACGCAGTATTTT
many	-	TRBJ1-4	12	TRBV3-1	CASSPRGEKLFF	TGTGCCAGCAGTCCTAGGGGTGAAAAACTGTTTTTT
-	-	TRBJ1-4	13	TRBV5-1	CASSLGQNEKLFF	TGCGCCAGCAGCTTGGGTCAGAATGAAAAACTGTTTTTT
-	TRBD1	TRBJ1-1	15	TRBV6-1	CASRQPPGQETEAFF	TGTGCCAGCAGACAACCCCCGGGACAGGAGACTGAAGCTTTCTTT
many	-	TRBJ2-5	17	TRBV28	CASSARSPGLRWETQYF	TGTGCCAGCAGTGCCCGTTCCCCGGGCCTCAGGTGGGAGACCCAGTACTTC
many	TRBD1	TRBJ1-2	17	TRBV12-3/TRBV12-4	CAITVSRDSVISYGYTF	TGTGCCATAACAGTCTCCCGGGACAGCGTGATTTCCTATGGCTACACCTTC
many	TRBD1	TRBJ2-5	14	TRBV12-3/TRBV12-4	CASPGQQNQETQYF	TGTGCCAGCCCGGGACAGCAAAACCAAGAGACCCAGTACTTC